Described below is a single T cell receptor beta chain sequence and its context. This clone has a count of ten or more. Its antigen is still unknown. Base qualities are not provided; no much larger clone lies one nucleotide away. Including cysteine and phenylalanine, the CDR3 has 13 amino acids. Just the 39-base CDR3 DNA is kept, in frame starting at base 1. A distance of 5 bases separates the germline ends of V and J, which lose 4 bases and 0 bases respectively. The germline V gene specifies SGHTA as CDR1 and FQGNSA as CDR2. From each donor, a single peripheral blood sample of approximately 110 mL on average was drawn into heparinised tubes. Using a panel that included CD45RO, CCR7, CD25, CD127, CD95 and CD27, naive, central memory, regulatory and stem cell-like memory CD4+ T cells were sorted on a BD FACSAria II. A purity above 95% was achieved for all sorted populations. Right away, PBMCs were isolated by Lymphoprep density gradient centrifugation and were stained directly, with no culture step. Samples were stained and sorted in pairs, with one healthy donor and one patient per experiment, so that batch effects were minimized.

This record comes from a study of beta chain features in type 1 diabetes (dated by TCRdb to the late 2010s). Broadly, across the study: Mean age, gender distribution, total cell number and subset yield were not different between patients and healthy donors. Across all samples, 90 million to 130 million sorted cells were examined, and cell number per subset correlated strongly with RNA yield. In the study, recently diagnosed type 1 diabetes patients and matched healthy donors were compared on the TCRB repertoires of their sorted circulating CD4+ T cell subsets. Regulatory and stem cell-like memory subsets were obtained from only 8 patients and about eight healthy donors, while naive and central memory subsets were obtained from all 30 or so donors. Study-wide conclusions, independent of this receptor: PCR might favor shorter templates, but patient and control samples were amplified and corrected together, so any skew would affect both groups equally. Because small numbers of individuals were included in the HLA sub-analyses, any influence of HLA type on TCRB rearrangement was left unresolved. Fewer insertions and more nucleotide deletions at VDJ recombination sites were observed in patients with type 1 diabetes, implying thymic rearrangement abnormalities. Type 1 diabetes patients showed a moderate but significant shortening of TCRB CDR3 length in all four CD4+ subsets. Because cDNA was sequenced instead of genomic DNA, activated cells with high expression could be over-represented, although the groups did not differ in activation or CD3 levels. Naive, central memory and regulatory TCRB repertoires appeared to be more alike among patients than among healthy donors.

The entire amount of isolated RNA was reverse transcribed using the High Capacity cDNA Reverse Transcription Kit, so the sequenced TCRB transcripts were expressed ones. Deep immunoSEQ sequencing was applied to naive, central memory and regulatory T cell samples, giving an average of about 3.6 million total reads per sample. After sorted cells were lysed in RLT buffer, RNA was extracted with DNase-treated RNeasy Micro or Mini kits, with the choice depending on cell number. Each cell subset was processed on its own to prevent cross-contamination, while patient and healthy donor samples were processed together. Using the immunoSEQ multiplex PCR, TCRB sequences were amplified from cDNA into 87-bp fragments spanning the CDR3 region. Sequencing of the amplicons was done on the Illumina HiSeq platform. In the authors' own workflow: Synthetic template baselines were used to correct PCR bias computationally, reads within Hamming distance 2 were collapsed together, and singletons that could not be merged were discarded. Reads were aligned against IMGT to assign V, D and J genes, CDR3 length and insertions or deletions at six rearrangement sites. Within each subset, clonotype counts were normalized to the number of sorted cells before true diversity and Gini coefficients were calculated with the tcR R package. The overlap coefficient, calculated on TCRB nucleotide sequences, was used to quantify repertoire sharing. Held by TCRdb, this immuneACCESS table contains in-frame sequences only and omits some clones. Under half of the omission traces to an unresolved V gene where checked; the cause of the rest is unknown. V and J calls and clone size follow that table, whereas D and trimming were derived from the DNA. This sample gives over 120,000 clones in total; about 13% of them show up just once. The ten largest clones add up to around 1.4% of the sample.

The TCR originated in a man aged 18 to 30 with type 1 diabetes. The sequencing sample was made of central memory CD4+ T cells from blood. The V and J segments used are TRBV7-2 and TRBJ2-3, with the D gene call left open. The DNA is as follows: TGTGCCAGCAGCTGGCAAAGCACAGATACGCAGTATTTT. Translated, this gives CASSWQSTDTQYF. The reference TRBV7-2 and TRBJ2-3 proteins fill in what lies around the CDR3, so the full variable domain reads GAGVSQSPSNKVTEKGKDVELRCDPISGHTALYWYRQSLGQGLEFLIYFQGNSAPDKSGLPSDRFSAERTGGSVSTLTIQRTQQEDSAVYLCASSWQSTDTQYFGPGTRLTVL.